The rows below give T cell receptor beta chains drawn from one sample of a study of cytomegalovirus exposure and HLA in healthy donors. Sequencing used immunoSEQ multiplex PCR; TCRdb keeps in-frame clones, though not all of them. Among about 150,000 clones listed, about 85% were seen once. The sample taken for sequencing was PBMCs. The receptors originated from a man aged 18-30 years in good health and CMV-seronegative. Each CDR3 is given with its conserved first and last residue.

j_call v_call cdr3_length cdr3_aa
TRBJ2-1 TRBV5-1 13 CASQLAGYNEQFF
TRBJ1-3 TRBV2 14 CASSEGSGGNTIYF
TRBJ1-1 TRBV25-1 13 CASSPTVNTEAFF
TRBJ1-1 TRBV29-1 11 CSVAIHREAFF
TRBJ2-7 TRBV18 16 CASSPLTGGAGDEQYF
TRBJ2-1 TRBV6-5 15 CASSFGISAGNEQFF
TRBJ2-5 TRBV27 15 CASSLLGSGRETQYF
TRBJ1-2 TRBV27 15 CASSLGRGFNYGYTF
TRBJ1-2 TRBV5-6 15 CASSLRAGYVYGYTF
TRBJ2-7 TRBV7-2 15 CASSTTSGRAYEQYF
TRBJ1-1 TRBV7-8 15 CASTLGREGGTEAFF
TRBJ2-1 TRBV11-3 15 CASSGGLAVYNEQFF
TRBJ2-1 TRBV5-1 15 CASSFGLTGHDEQFF
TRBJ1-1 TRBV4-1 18 CASSQSGGARLGVTEAFF
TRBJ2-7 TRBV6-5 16 CASSYSSSGLSYEQYF
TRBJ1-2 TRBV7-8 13 CASSLEGRGRYTF
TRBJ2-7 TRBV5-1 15 CASSLGAGNSDEQYF